This TCR beta chain appears in the sequencing data of a study of graft-versus-host responses after intestinal transplantation. Looking at the study overall: Among the recipients, all got anti-thymocyte globulin induction and then tacrolimus and steroids for approximately 3 years.

The CDR3 contains 13 residues. Trimming pared 0 bases from V and 8 bases from J, leaving 11 bases between. In germline, CDR1 is GTSNPN, CDR2 SVGIG (reference sequence). The protocol was immunoSEQ multiplex PCR, while the TCRdb copy is restricted to in-frame clones and leaves out a portion. Here the sample spans tens of thousands of clones, 90% to 95% being singletons. As concerns this clone: Its antigen is as yet unknown.

Overall study results and limits: An association linked early post-transplant HvG declines with peak circulating GvH clone levels.

This receptor was obtained from a human donor who was the organ donor for an intestinal transplant. The sample consisted of unstimulated CD8+ T cells sorted from spleen or lymph node cells, taken before transplant. The J gene is TRBJ2-1, the V gene TRBV30; possible D gene TRBD2, 6 bases. CDR3: CAWSVSGGHEQFF. The DNA for the CDR3 is TGTGCCTGGAGTGTATCCGGGGGACATGAGCAGTTCTTC.